The 27 T cell receptor beta chains presented below share a single source sample, sequenced in a study of T cell changes during pregnancy in multiple sclerosis. Assay used: immunoSEQ multiplex PCR; TCRdb lists only in-frame clones, some missing. The table lists 45,000 to 70,000 clones, around 90% of them singletons, with less than 3.5% in the top ten. Sequencing used peripheral blood, obtained in the third trimester of pregnancy. Receptor source: a female donor in good health, enrolled as a control in a pregnancy study.

The chain links TRBV6-5 to TRBJ1-2, with TRBD1 matching 9 bases. Germline CDR1 reads MNHEY; CDR2 reads SVGAGI. With 4 bases clipped from V and 8 bases from J, the junction kept 14 bases outside the gene matches. The CDR3 totals 16 residues. The CDR3 nucleotides are TGTGCCAGCAGTTCTTCCGGGACAGGGTTTTTAGCCGGCTACACCTTC. The encoded protein is CASSSSGTGFLAGYTF.

V and J are TRBV27 and TRBJ2-7, with TRBD1 matching over 7 bases. The CDR3 runs 14 residues. The V segment lost 2 bases and the J segment 2 bases; nucleotides outside the gene matches: 3. Germline V CDR1 and CDR2: MNHEY, SMNVEV (reference sequence). The CDR3 DNA is TGTGCCAGCAGTTTAAGGGACAGACCCTACGAGCAGTACTTC. Its protein is CASSLRDRPYEQYF.

The V call is TRBV5-6, the J call TRBJ1-5, with 12 positions matching TRBD1. The CDR3 extends over 14 amino acids. V trimming: 3 bases; J trimming: 7 bases; junction bases outside the gene matches: 2. Germline-derived CDR1 and CDR2 are SGHDT and YYEEEE. The CDR3 loop is CASSSGTGGQPQHF. The CDR3 region has the DNA TGTGCCAGCAGCTCCGGGACAGGGGGCCAGCCCCAGCATTTT.

The chain has TRBV28 and TRBJ1-2; TRBD1 might be the D (5 bases). Germline CDR1 is MDHEN and CDR2 is SYDVKM. The CDR3 consists of 14 residues. With 3 bases removed from V and 8 bases from J, the gap between germline ends came to 16 bases. The DNA of the CDR3 is TGTGCCAGCAGTTTTGACAGCTTTCCTCTCGGCTACACCTTC. Protein: CASSFDSFPLGYTF.

This clone was detected once. The chain employs TRBV11-2 and TRBJ2-7, with 9 bases lining up with TRBD1. Germline loops: CDR1 SGHAT, CDR2 FQNNGV. Trimming at V came to 5 bases and at J to 3 bases, leaving 8 bases not matched to a gene. CDR3 length equals 15 residues. The CDR3 bases are TGTGCCAGCAGCAGATCCGGGACAGGGAGCTACGAGCAGTACTTC. It encodes CASSRSGTGSYEQYF.

The gene calls are TRBV5-1 and TRBJ2-1; TRBD2 matches at 11 bases. The CDR3 is 15 amino acids. Germline values: CDR1 SGHRS, CDR2 YFSETQ. Trimming took 3 bases from V and 7 from J; bases not matched to a gene: 6. The CDR3 sequence: CASSSLAGGPNEQFF. The CDR3 DNA reads TGCGCCAGCAGCTCCTTAGCGGGGGGGCCGAATGAGCAGTTCTTC. Combining the CDR3 with reference TRBV5-1 and TRBJ2-1 gives the whole variable domain KAGVTQTPRYLIKTRGQQVTLSCSPISGHRSVSWYQQTPGQGLQFLFEYFSETQRNKGNFPGRFSGRQFSNSRSEMNVSTLELGDSALYLCASSSLAGGPNEQFFGPGTRLTVL.

The J gene is TRBJ1-1, the V gene TRBV4-1; tentative D call: TRBD1 (5 bases). Germline values: CDR1 MGHRA, CDR2 YSYEKL. The CDR3 has 16 residues. Trimming pared 0 bases from V and 4 bases from J, leaving 15 bases between. The CDR3 region is CASSQELGGWVTEAFF. DNA for the CDR3: TGCGCCAGCAGCCAAGAATTGGGGGGTTGGGTCACTGAAGCTTTCTTT.

The genes are TRBV4-2 and TRBJ2-3; the match to TRBD1 covers 8 bases. This CDR3 contains 17 residues. Germline CDR1 LGHNA, CDR2 YNFKEQ. V dropped 2 bases and J dropped 8; count of bases not matched to a gene: 15. Here the CDR3 DNA reads TGTGCCAGCAGCCAACCGCAGGGGGCGAGGGAAGAAGGTACGCAGTATTTT. It yields the protein CASSQPQGAREEGTQYF.

The CDR3 nucleotides are TGTGCCAGCAGTTTAGATCTAGGCCACCTCAACACTGAAGCTTTCTTT. This translates into CASSLDLGHLNTEAFF. This chain connects TRBV28 to TRBJ1-1; D gene unclear. This CDR3 region has 16 residues. The V end lost 2 bases, the J end lost 2 bases, and 15 bases lay between the germline ends. The V gene's germline CDR1 is MDHEN and CDR2 SYDVKM.

This rearrangement joins TRBV10-3 to TRBJ1-2; the D is unclear. There are 16 residues in the CDR3. Germline CDR1 and CDR2: ENHRY and SYGVKD. Trimming removed 3 bases at V and 0 bases at J, with 14 bases between. The chain's CDR3 is CAISEGGGVPNYGYTF. In DNA, the CDR3 is TGTGCCATCAGTGAAGGAGGTGGAGTCCCTAACTATGGCTACACCTTC.

The V and J genes are TRBV5-4 and TRBJ1-2, with a weak D call TRBD1 (6 bases). CDR1 and CDR2 from the germline V gene are SGHNT and YYREEE (reference sequence). V lost 2 bases and J lost 1, with 12 bases in between. This CDR3 spans 15 amino acids. CDR3 loop: CASSFLTGINYGYTF. The CDR3 DNA sequence: TGTGCCAGCAGCTTTTTAACAGGGATTAACTATGGCTACACCTTC.

This rearrangement joins TRBV11-1 to TRBJ2-2; possibly TRBD1 for D (6 bases). The germline V gene encodes CDR1 SGHAT and CDR2 FQDESV (reference sequence). Trimming shortened V by 6 bases and J by 3 bases, and 11 bases separated the two germline ends. The CDR3 covers 14 residues. As DNA, the CDR3 is TGTGCCAGCAGTTTACAGGGATACACCGGGGAGCTGTTTTTT. Residues: CASSLQGYTGELFF.

The chain uses TRBV6-5 and TRBJ2-5, with D perhaps TRBD1 (5 bases). Germline values: CDR1 MNHEY, CDR2 SVGAGI. Trimming stripped 3 bases from V and 4 bases from J, with 12 bases between. The CDR3 is 14 residues long. In DNA form, the CDR3 reads TGTGCCAGCAGTTATTGGGGCCGTGGAGAGACCCAGTACTTC. Amino acid sequence: CASSYWGRGETQYF.

The chain links TRBV27 to TRBJ2-3; D ambiguous. The length of the CDR3 is 13 residues. The V gene lost 5 bases and the J gene lost 4 bases, with 10 bases spanning the gap. Germline loops: CDR1 MNHEY, CDR2 SMNVEV (reference sequence). The CDR3 bases are TGTGCCAGCAGTCTAAGAGGCGCAGATACGCAGTATTTT. This gives the protein CASSLRGADTQYF.

The chain links TRBV11-1 to TRBJ2-3, with TRBD1 matching 9 bases. CDR1 is SGHAT, CDR2 FQDESV, per germline (reference sequence). This CDR3 contains 15 residues. Germline trimming cut 5 bases from V and 2 bases from J; bases unmatched to any gene: 5. CDR3 sequence (DNA): TGTGCCAGCAGCCCGGGACAGGGACACACAGATACGCAGTATTTT. As protein: CASSPGQGHTDTQYF.

The rearrangement joins TRBV7-3 to TRBJ2-7, with a tentative D call TRBD2 (5 bases). The CDR3 extends over 14 amino acids. Trimming removed 10 bases from V and 1 base from J, with 17 bases in between. Germline V gene lookup returns CDR1 SGHTA and CDR2 FQGTGA. In DNA, the CDR3 is TGTGCCACCTACCGACTTAAGCGGTCCTACGAGCAGTACTTC. This encodes CATYRLKRSYEQYF.

For this clone: One junction end does not reproduce the germline sequence, and a read error may be involved. The V and J genes are TRBV7-3 and TRBJ1-1; D gene uncertain. Germline CDR1 SGHTA, CDR2 FQGTGA. This CDR3 has 13 residues. The CDR3 coding sequence is TGTGCCAGCACCTTACAGATGAACACTGAAGCTTTCTTT. Amino acid sequence: CASTLQMNTEAFF.

V gene TRBV9 combines with J gene TRBJ1-1, with D possibly TRBD1 on 5 matching bases. Germline V gene lookup returns CDR1 SGDLS and CDR2 YYNGEE. The V end was cut by 4 bases, the J end by 2 bases, with 15 bases between. This CDR3 contains 15 residues. DNA for the CDR3: TGTGCCAGCAGCCGTAGATGGGGGGGAAACACTGAAGCTTTCTTT. It is translated as CASSRRWGGNTEAFF.

J is TRBJ2-7 and V is TRBV5-1; 10 nucleotides agree with TRBD1. From germline, CDR1 is SGHRS and CDR2 YFSETQ. Trimming at V came to 2 bases and at J to 6 bases, leaving 5 bases not matched to a gene. The CDR3 loop spans 14 amino acids. CDR3 loop: CASSLRQGAGEQYF. The DNA of the CDR3 is TGCGCCAGCAGCTTAAGACAGGGGGCCGGCGAGCAGTACTTC.

The chain recombines TRBV4-2 with TRBJ2-3; 11 bases line up with TRBD2. V shed 5 bases, J shed 2 bases, and the junction held 9 bases outside the gene matches. Looked up from germline, CDR1 is LGHNA and CDR2 is YNFKEQ. The CDR3 has 17 amino acids. The CDR3 nucleotides are TGTGCCAGCAGCGTCGGGATTAGCGGGGGGGCCACAGATACGCAGTATTTT. Protein: CASSVGISGGATDTQYF.

The chain links TRBV5-1 to TRBJ1-1; D perhaps matches TRBD1 (6 bases). CDR1 and CDR2 from the germline V gene are SGHRS and YFSETQ. This CDR3 is built from 16 residues. V was pared by 5 bases and J by 1 base, with 18 bases between. The CDR3 DNA reads as TGCGCCAGCAGTAATCAGGGCACAGGGCCGAACACTGAAGCTTTCTTT. This sequence encodes CASSNQGTGPNTEAFF. Supplemented by reference TRBV5-1 and TRBJ1-1, the full variable domain reads KAGVTQTPRYLIKTRGQQVTLSCSPISGHRSVSWYQQTPGQGLQFLFEYFSETQRNKGNFPGRFSGRQFSNSRSEMNVSTLELGDSALYLCASSNQGTGPNTEAFFGQGTRLTVV.

This clone was found once. The rearrangement uses TRBV13 and TRBJ2-5, with D possibly TRBD2 on 5 matching bases. This CDR3 has 12 residues. Trimming took 5 bases from V and 5 from J, leaving 9 bases between them. CDR1 is PRHDT and CDR2 is FYEKMQ in the germline V gene (reference sequence). DNA of the CDR3: TGTGCCAGCAGCCCCCCGGGGGAGACCCAGTACTTC. Residues: CASSPPGETQYF.

The genes are TRBV29-1 and TRBJ2-7; 10 bases match TRBD1. The CDR3 loop spans 14 amino acids. In germline, CDR1 is SQVTM, CDR2 ANQGSEA. J gave up 5 bases and V 7 bases, and 11 bases lay outside the gene matches. The CDR3 DNA follows: TGCAGCGGGTGGACAGGGGGGGTTCTGGACGAGCAGTACTTC. Its translation: CSGWTGGVLDEQYF.

The chain couples TRBV25-1 to TRBJ2-1, with 10 nucleotides matching TRBD1. The CDR3 extends over 15 amino acids. CDR1 MGHDK and CDR2 SYGVNS come from the germline V gene. After removal of 6 bases from V and 3 bases from J, the junction contained 5 bases not matched to a gene. The CDR3 DNA reads TGTGCCAGCAGCGGACAGGGGGTGATCTACAATGAGCAGTTCTTC. Protein: CASSGQGVIYNEQFF. Full variable domain (rest looked up from reference TRBV25-1 and TRBJ2-1): EADIYQTPRYLVIGTGKKITLECSQTMGHDKMYWYQQDPGMELHLIHYSYGVNSTEKGDLSSESTVSRIRTEHFPLTLESARPSHTSQYLCASSGQGVIYNEQFFGPGTRLTVL.

The rearrangement joins TRBV5-1 to TRBJ2-1; TRBD1 aligns across 8 bases. CDR3 length: 15 residues. Germline lookup yields CDR1 SGHRS and CDR2 YFSETQ. The junction had 6 bases not matched to a gene; V was cut back by 4 bases and J by 3 bases. This CDR3 reads CASSHGTGNYNEQFF. CDR3 in DNA: TGCGCCAGCAGCCACGGGACAGGAAACTACAATGAGCAGTTCTTC.

As DNA, the CDR3 is TGTGCCAGCAGTTTAGGGGGCGACACTGAAGCTTTCTTT. As protein: CASSLGGDTEAFF. The chain combines TRBV28 with TRBJ1-1; D possibly corresponds to TRBD1 (6 bases). The germline gives CDR1 MDHEN, CDR2 SYDVKM. The CDR3 spans 13 residues. The germline V and J ends were trimmed by 2 bases and 3 bases, with 7 bases remaining between them.

The chain employs TRBV28 and TRBJ2-7, with TRBD2 as a possible D gene (5 bases). The CDR3 contains 14 residues. Looked up from germline, CDR1 is MDHEN and CDR2 is SYDVKM. V was shortened by 3 bases and J by 7 bases, with 16 bases between the two germline ends. CDR3 bases: TGTGCCAGCAGTTTTAGTTTGAGTTCGGGGGAGCAGTACTTC. It encodes CASSFSLSSGEQYF.